This entry lists 8 T cell receptor beta chains sequenced from one sample in a study of monozygotic twins with inflammatory bowel disease. For each CDR3 protein, TCRdb gives one entry from its re-call of the 5' RACE reads, without DNA. This repertoire comprises some 440,000 distinct CDR3 sequences; its ten largest clones make up approximately 2.4%. Sequenced material: blood. Receptors were obtained from a human donor with ulcerative colitis or Crohn's disease, or a healthy co-twin of an affected twin (not recorded which).

This chain connects TRBV20-1 to TRBJ1-5; TCRdb lists TRBD1, though no DNA is available to test this call. The germline CDR1 and CDR2 sequences are DFQATT and SNEGSKA (reference sequence). The CDR3 runs 12 residues. CDR3 loop: CSARKGGQPQHF.

The chain links TRBV7-3 to TRBJ2-1; TCRdb picks TRBD1, but there is no DNA to check that call. The germline CDR1 and CDR2 sequences are SGHTA and FQGTGA. The CDR3 spans 15 residues. The CDR3 loop is CASSRTQGTYNEQFF.

The chain employs TRBV18 and TRBJ2-3; TCRdb's D gene call, TRBD2, goes unchecked for lack of DNA. The CDR3 covers 15 residues. Germline V CDR1 and CDR2: KGHSH, LQKENI. The CDR3: CASSPPAGGPDTQYF.

The chain links TRBV24-1 to TRBJ2-3; without DNA, the TCRdb call of TRBD2 cannot be checked. Germline-derived CDR1 and CDR2 are KGHDR and SFDVKD. The CDR3 extends over 13 amino acids. CDR3 region: CATGAVGVDTQYF.

This chain links TRBV2 with TRBJ1-1; the D call of TRBD1 rests on TCRdb alone, since no DNA is present to check it. Germline V gives CDR1 SNHLY, CDR2 FYNNEI. CDR3 length equals 16 residues. CDR3: CASTRERSWVNTEAFF.

This chain uses TRBV5-4 with TRBJ1-6; the D call from TCRdb, TRBD1, cannot be confirmed without DNA. The CDR3 covers 15 residues. Per the germline V gene, CDR1 is SGHNT and CDR2 is YYREEE (reference sequence). CDR3 region: CASSPPGQSNSPLHF.

The gene calls are TRBV5-1 and TRBJ2-3; checking the TCRdb D call of TRBD1 is not possible without DNA. This CDR3 is built from 17 residues. Germline V gene data show CDR1 as SGHRS and CDR2 as YFSETQ. The CDR3 loop is CASSLAPGTTVPDTQYF. The variable domain in full, completed from reference TRBV5-1 and TRBJ2-3, reads KAGVTQTPRYLIKTRGQQVTLSCSPISGHRSVSWYQQTPGQGLQFLFEYFSETQRNKGNFPGRFSGRQFSNSRSEMNVSTLELGDSALYLCASSLAPGTTVPDTQYFGPGTRLTVL.

The genes are TRBV7-2 and TRBJ2-3. This CDR3 is 15 amino acids long. Germline lookup yields CDR1 SGHTA and CDR2 FQGNSA. This CDR3 reads CASSLGLAFTVTQYF.